This TCR beta chain was observed in a study of CD8 T cells in Susac syndrome. The CDR3 length is 17 residues. The V gene end was trimmed by 6 bases and the J gene end by 2 bases; junction bases not matched to a gene: 9. In blood CD8+ and CD4+ T cells, TCR beta underwent sequencing. Multiple sclerosis controls were treatment-naive patients with stable or active relapsing-remitting disease. TEMRA cells were enriched by FACS, while CD8+ and CD4+ T cells were obtained through a negative isolation that was performed magnetically. When the RNA was reverse transcribed, random hexamers were used with an input of about 0.45 to 1 ug. It was immunoSEQ multiplex PCR that amplified TCR beta CDR3 across 54 Vbeta and 13 Jbeta. Via MiXCR, TCRdb re-called the immunoSEQ multiplex PCR reads, giving one row per CDR3 protein. The sample has around 77,000 distinct CDR3 sequences; just over 95% are singletons.

Sequencing was carried out using CD4+ T cells from PBMCs. This chain joins TRBV12-3 or TRBV12-4 and TRBJ2-3, with 12 bases matching TRBD2. The clonotype originates from a human donor with multiple sclerosis. This CDR3 is CASSPRLAGVDTDTQYF. In DNA form, the CDR3 reads TGTGCCAGCAGCCCCCGACTAGCGGGGGTCGACACAGATACGCAGTATTTT.